This TCR beta chain was sequenced for a study of cytomegalovirus exposure and HLA in healthy donors. Study-wide results and limits: There were 150 to 200 TCR beta chains listed as cytomegalovirus-associated.

Both 60 Vbeta primers and 13 Jbeta primers went into the PCR. Assay: immunoSEQ multiplex PCR; the TCRdb copy retains only in-frame clones and omits some. The table has 98,000 or so clones, 60% to 80% seen once; the top ten hold roughly 6.2%. This clone was counted a single time. Its antigen remains unidentified. A far more abundant clone sits one base away, making this likely a read error. No conserved phenylalanine or tryptophan ends this CDR3, so it is likely a read error. The CDR3 has 13 residues. The V gene end was trimmed by 2 bases and the J gene end by 6 bases; junction bases not matched to a gene: 3. Germline V CDR1 and CDR2: MNHNY, SVGAGI (reference sequence).

Sequencing was carried out using PBMCs. The rearrangement uses TRBV6-6 and TRBJ2-7; TRBD1 agrees at 8 bases. This clonotype originated in a man between 60 and 75 years old in good health and CMV-seropositive. CDR3 region: CASSYATGAEQYC. DNA for the CDR3: TGTGCCAGCAGTTACGCGACAGGGGCCGAGCAGTACTGC.